These T cell receptor beta chains were read from a single sample in a study of CD8 T cells in ankylosing spondylitis. TCRdb re-called the 5' RACE reads through MiXCR, storing one row per CDR3 protein. The table includes 150,000 to 200,000 distinct CDR3 sequences, around 13% detected once. What was sequenced was blood, either unsorted or a sorted T cell fraction (not recorded which). These receptors originate from a male donor with ankylosing spondylitis or in good health (not recorded which). Both conserved end residues are part of each CDR3. D genes are given only for firm matches. Rows give clone size only sometimes, using once, few, many, or a class for an expanded clone.

j_call: TRBJ2-7; clone_size: NA; d_call: NA; v_call: TRBV27; cdr3_nt: TGTGCCAGCACTATAAGGGGCGGAGACTCCTACGAGCAGTACTTC; cdr3_aa: CASTIRGGDSYEQYF
j_call: TRBJ1-2; clone_size: few; d_call: TRBD1; v_call: TRBV12-3/TRBV12-4; cdr3_nt: TGTGCCAGCAGTACCGGGCAGGGGGCCTACTATGGCTACACCTTC; cdr3_aa: CASSTGQGAYYGYTF
j_call: TRBJ2-3; clone_size: NA; d_call: NA; v_call: TRBV7-8; cdr3_nt: TGTGCCAGCAGCGTGGGACTTTCTAGCACAGATACGCAGTATTTT; cdr3_aa: CASSVGLSSTDTQYF
j_call: TRBJ1-1; clone_size: few; d_call: NA; v_call: TRBV5-5; cdr3_nt: TGTGCCAGCAGCTTGGGGGCAGCCCTCGGGGAAGCTTTCTTT; cdr3_aa: CASSLGAALGEAFF
j_call: TRBJ2-2; clone_size: NA; d_call: NA; v_call: TRBV11-2; cdr3_nt: TGTGCCAGCACCCTCCTGCGGTCGAACACCGGGGAGCTGTTTTTT; cdr3_aa: CASTLLRSNTGELFF
j_call: TRBJ2-7; clone_size: NA; d_call: TRBD1; v_call: TRBV29-1; cdr3_nt: TGCAGCGTTGACACCGGGACAGCCGAGCAGTACTTC; cdr3_aa: CSVDTGTAEQYF
j_call: TRBJ2-7; clone_size: NA; d_call: TRBD2; v_call: TRBV7-9; cdr3_nt: TGTGCCACCCAGTCCGGGACTAGCGGGAGCGAGCAGTACTTC; cdr3_aa: CATQSGTSGSEQYF
j_call: TRBJ2-7; clone_size: NA; d_call: NA; v_call: TRBV30; cdr3_nt: TGTGCCGCCGGGCAGGGGACCTACGAGCAGTACTTC; cdr3_aa: CAAGQGTYEQYF
j_call: TRBJ2-1; clone_size: few; d_call: TRBD2; v_call: TRBV20-1; cdr3_nt: TGCAGTGCTAGAGATCTGGCGGCGGGGGAGTACAATGAGCAGTTCTTC; cdr3_aa: CSARDLAAGEYNEQFF
j_call: TRBJ2-3; clone_size: many; d_call: TRBD2; v_call: TRBV4-1; cdr3_nt: TGCGCCAGCAGCCAAGAGGGACTAGCGGGAGGCACAGATACGCAGTATTTT; cdr3_aa: CASSQEGLAGGTDTQYF
j_call: TRBJ1-2; clone_size: NA; d_call: NA; v_call: TRBV4-1; cdr3_nt: TGCGCCAGCAGCCAAGGTTCTGTGGCCGGGACACGGATTAACTATGGCTACACCTTC; cdr3_aa: CASSQGSVAGTRINYGYTF
j_call: TRBJ1-2; clone_size: few; d_call: NA; v_call: TRBV5-5; cdr3_nt: TGTGCCAGCAGCTCCTCAGACACGGTGGGATGGTATGGCTACACCTTC; cdr3_aa: CASSSSDTVGWYGYTF
j_call: TRBJ2-5; clone_size: NA; d_call: NA; v_call: TRBV25-1; cdr3_nt: TGTGCCAGCAGGGAACAGGGCCGGGAGACCCAGTACTTC; cdr3_aa: CASREQGRETQYF
j_call: TRBJ2-6; clone_size: many; d_call: NA; v_call: TRBV6-1; cdr3_nt: TGTGCCAGCAGCGGGGTTTCCTCTGGGGCCAACGTCCTGACTTTC; cdr3_aa: CASSGVSSGANVLTF
j_call: TRBJ1-1; clone_size: few; d_call: NA; v_call: TRBV29-1; cdr3_nt: TGCAGCGTTGGTCCCGACGGGGGCACTGAAGCTTTCTTT; cdr3_aa: CSVGPDGGTEAFF
j_call: TRBJ2-7; clone_size: many; d_call: NA; v_call: TRBV4-1; cdr3_nt: TGCGCCAGCAGCCAAGCCTGGGACCTTGGGGGGTTCACCTACGAGCAGTACTTC; cdr3_aa: CASSQAWDLGGFTYEQYF
j_call: TRBJ2-1; clone_size: few; d_call: NA; v_call: TRBV11-2; cdr3_nt: TGTGCCAGCAGCAATCCTCCGGACAGCCTATACAATGAGCAGTTCTTC; cdr3_aa: CASSNPPDSLYNEQFF
j_call: TRBJ1-6; clone_size: NA; d_call: TRBD1; v_call: TRBV7-9; cdr3_nt: TGTGCCAGCCACGCCGTGGGACAGGGGTATTCACCCCTCCACTTT; cdr3_aa: CASHAVGQGYSPLHF